The 5 T cell receptor beta chains presented below share a single source sample, sequenced in a study of CD8 T cells in ankylosing spondylitis. Antigen specificity for these receptors is unknown. TCRdb independently ran MiXCR on the 5' RACE reads; one entry per CDR3 protein. Of under 450,000 distinct CDR3 sequences listed, 17% are singletons. The study's findings and limits: Ankylosing spondylitis blood appeared to carry a characteristic TCR beta motif of roughly eight highly homologous variants.

The specimen sequenced was blood, either unsorted or a sorted T cell fraction (not recorded which). The receptors were gathered from a male donor with ankylosing spondylitis.

This clonotype was counted only a few times. J is TRBJ2-2 and V is TRBV21-1; no check of the table's D call, TRBD2, against the DNA was made. TRBV21-1 is flagged as a pseudogene. The CDR3 has 20 amino acids. The CDR3 loop is CASSRRGKTSGRYRTGELFF. The CDR3 DNA is TGTGCCAGCAGCCGCCGGGGCAAGACTAGCGGGAGGTATAGGACCGGGGAGCTGTTTTTT.

This clonotype was found a few times. J is TRBJ2-2 and V is TRBV6-1; D not resolved. Germline lookup yields CDR1 MNHNS and CDR2 SASEGT. The CDR3 runs to 14 residues. V was clipped by 6 bases and J by 3 bases, with 11 bases between them. Written as DNA, the CDR3 is TGTGCCAGCAGCCTTCGGACCTACACCGGGGAGCTGTTTTTT. Protein: CASSLRTYTGELFF.

This clonotype was seen at least ten times. V gene TRBV12-3 or TRBV12-4 combines with J gene TRBJ1-5; unclear D gene. The CDR3 is made up of 15 amino acids. The V and J ends lost 4 bases and 6 bases respectively, with 16 bases between them. The CDR3 DNA sequence: TGTGCCAGCAGTTCCGACAATTTAGTAGGTCAGCCCCAGCATTTT. This encodes CASSSDNLVGQPQHF.

This clonotype was found a few times. This sequence joins TRBV12-3 or TRBV12-4 and TRBJ2-3; D is tentatively TRBD1 or TRBD2 (5 bases each). CDR3 length: 14 residues. V lost 8 bases and J 4 bases, leaving 16 bases between the germline ends. The CDR3 protein is CASARGGPADTQYF. CDR3 in DNA: TGTGCCAGCGCCCGGGGCGGTCCGGCAGATACGCAGTATTTT.

This clonotype was detected only a few times. This chain links TRBV21-1 with TRBJ2-6. TRBV21-1 is given as a pseudogene. The CDR3 covers 18 residues. The CDR3 sequence is CASSKVLVRISGANVLTF. DNA of the CDR3: TGTGCCAGCAGCAAAGTTCTGGTCAGGATCTCTGGGGCCAACGTCCTGACTTTC.